What follows is one TCR beta chain and its context. Which antigen it targets is not known. There are no base qualities to consult, and no much larger clone falls within one base. V gives up 9 bases and J gives up 5 bases, and the segment between their germline ends measures 10 bases. The CDR3 measures 11 amino acids from cysteine to phenylalanine. CDR3 DNA is the only sequence kept; it has 33 bases, read in frame from the first base. The library was prepared using 5' RACE. This sample was sequenced with an Illumina HiSeq 2000. Template switching added a universal primer binding site, and the final cDNA carried a unique molecular identifier that allowed TCR cDNA molecules to be counted accurately. Specific primers in the conserved constant-segment region were used to synthesize first-strand cDNA for the TCR alpha and beta chains. Each cDNA library was double barcoded, with a SMART-Mk sample barcode plus Illumina barcodes, to control for contamination. TruSeq adapter sequences along with Illumina sample barcodes were introduced in two successive PCR steps. The Illumina HiSeq platform was used with custom primers to sequence TCR alpha and beta cDNA libraries. Per the original workflow: MiGEC was used to process raw reads and extract unique molecular identifiers, and MiXCR was used to find CDR3 positions. Recombination models were inferred per individual with the repgenHMM and IGoR tools using an EM algorithm. Shared clonotypes were analyzed with the tcR package in R, and sharing was normalized by the product of cloneset sizes. To study raw recombination without the effects of thymic and clonal selection, out-of-frame nonproductive sequences were analyzed. TCRdb reprocessing: public reads trimmed at Q25 with fastp, clones called with MiXCR, in-frame beta chains kept. Every distinct CDR3 protein forms one entry, paired with its most common genes and DNA. The V and J calls come from TCRdb's annotation, not from the publication. The sample profile shows hundreds of thousands of distinct CDR3 sequences; roughly 18% of them were found once. Of the sample, about 12% falls within the top ten clones.

Every donor was a healthy Caucasian. The twin cohort consisted of three pairs of female monozygotic twins, all aged about 18 to 30 years. The RNA used for TCR libraries was isolated from peripheral blood mononuclear cells. This sample is part of a study of identical twins (dated by TCRdb to between 2015 and 2016). Study-level background: To test whether fetal clonotypes persist, the study used deep sequencing on TCR alpha and beta repertoires from monozygotic twins, unrelated adults of various ages, and cord blood. Replicate twin experiments were performed at different times using different library preparation protocols to rule out contamination.

The investigation overall reported the following: In beta out-of-frame sequences, excess twin sharing was weaker, because having fewer shared sequences lowered the signal-to-noise ratio. Invariant T cells such as MAIT and iNKT could partly confound zero-insertion analyses, although diverse VJ usage argued against such confounding for most clonotypes. Recombination models systematically underestimated out-of-frame TCR alpha sharing in monozygotic twins but agreed with sharing between unrelated individuals. Because the same donors could not be followed over many years, the conclusions relied on cross-sectional statistical analysis. Compared with coincidental sharing between unrelated individuals, out-of-frame TCR alpha sequences shared between twins had an excess of sequences with low generation probability. Fewer insertions were carried by abundant cord blood beta clonotypes, a similar but weaker trend appeared in young adult naive repertoires, and no such trend appeared in memory repertoires.

The same sample was also used in a study of T cells expressing NK-cell markers. That second publication adds: TCR beta-chain repertoires were profiled in sorted CD3+CD56+NKG2C+, CD3+CD56+NKG2C- and CD3+CD56-NKG2C+ T-cell subsets from roughly eight donors. Seven of the eight sequenced donors were HCMV-seropositive and one was HCMV-seronegative. To restrict sorting to alphabetaTCR-expressing T cells, an anti-gammadeltaTCR antibody was added in several experiments. In several donors, the dominant CD3+CD56+NKG2C+ clonotypes were among the top 10 CD8+ clonotypes and accounted for about 1.0-7.0% of CD8+ T cells. Those dominant clonotypes were again the most abundant among CD3+CD56-NKG2C+ cells in a few donors, at 28.3-60.1%. Whether the expanded NKG2C-expressing T cell clones were specific for HCMV antigens was left unclear. The eight sequenced donors were randomly selected healthy volunteers, three men and five women. A commercial ELISA kit detecting HCMV-specific IgG in serum was used to determine HCMV serostatus. Bulk peripheral blood T-cell repertoires were additionally sequenced from unsorted PBMC for roughly six donors. Reads were demultiplexed and grouped by UMI with MIGEC, and clonotypes were assembled and quantified with MiTCR. To exclude erroneous sequences, any TCR cDNA sequence not supported by at least two reads was discarded. The tcR package was used for downstream repertoire analysis, and clonotypes were matched between fractions using CDR3 nucleotide sequence together with V segment. VDJmatch was used to annotate antigen specificity against VDJdb, with one amino acid substitution allowed in CDR3.

The clonotype was recovered from a woman aged 18-29 years in good health. Source material: PBMCs. Here the chain combines TRBV12-3 or TRBV12-4 and TRBJ2-5; TRBD2 is perhaps the D gene, given 6 matching bases. CDR3 protein: CASRESETQYF. The DNA reads TGTGCCAGTCGGGAGAGTGAGACCCAGTACTTC.